The 10 T cell receptor beta chains listed next were all sequenced from one sample in a study of blood T cell repertoires in COVID-19. Clones were sequenced by immunoSEQ multiplex PCR, and TCRdb holds only the in-frame ones, with some missing. The sample shows about 140,000 clones, roughly 86% of them seen only once. Sequencing was performed on peripheral blood. These receptors were taken from an older woman with acute or convalescent COVID-19.

The chain uses TRBV20-1 and TRBJ1-5; TRBD1 aligns across 10 bases. The germline V gene has CDR1 DFQATT and CDR2 SNEGSKA (reference sequence). V shed 3 bases and J 3 bases; nucleotides not matched to a gene: 5. This CDR3 is 15 amino acids long. The CDR3 reads CSASSDRGPNQPQHF. The DNA for the CDR3 is TGCAGTGCTAGTTCTGACAGGGGGCCCAATCAGCCCCAGCATTTT.

The chain carries TRBV5-1 and TRBJ2-5; D perhaps matches TRBD1 (5 bases). Per germline, CDR1 SGHRS and CDR2 YFSETQ. Trimming removed 5 bases from V and 3 bases from J, with 5 bases in between. This CDR3 comprises 11 residues. The CDR3, as DNA: TGCGCCAGCAGGACAGAAGAGACCCAGTACTTC. The encoded protein is CASRTEETQYF.

The gene calls are TRBV10-3 and TRBJ2-7, with D perhaps matching TRBD1 (6 bases). The CDR3 has 12 residues. In germline, CDR1 is ENHRY, CDR2 SYGVKD. Trimming pared 3 bases from V and 3 bases from J, leaving 6 bases between. The CDR3 sequence: CAISEQGYEQYF. The CDR3 DNA reads TGTGCCATCAGTGAACAGGGCTACGAGCAGTACTTC.

J is TRBJ2-6 and V is TRBV3-1 (or the pseudogene TRBV3-2); D may be TRBD2 (5 bases). CDR1 is LGHDT and CDR2 is YNNKEL in the germline V gene (reference sequence). Trimming stripped 4 bases from V and 2 bases from J, with 15 bases between. The CDR3 loop spans 17 amino acids. The CDR3 protein is CASSLSGMVTGANVLTF. CDR3 in DNA: TGTGCCAGCAGCCTATCCGGGATGGTCACTGGGGCCAACGTCCTGACTTTC.

The rearrangement joins TRBV3-1 (or the pseudogene TRBV3-2) to TRBJ1-5; no definite D call. In germline, CDR1 is LGHDT, CDR2 YNNKEL (reference sequence). Trimming took off 2 bases at V and 4 bases at J, with 3 bases between the two ends. The CDR3 is made up of 12 amino acids. This chain's CDR3 is CASSQYNQPQHF. For the CDR3, the DNA is TGTGCCAGCAGCCAATATAATCAGCCCCAGCATTTT.

The chain recombines TRBV28 with TRBJ1-2; D is possibly TRBD1 (5 bases). Trimming shortened V by 10 bases and J by 4 bases, and 16 bases separated the two germline ends. CDR3 length: 13 residues. Germline V gene sequence: CDR1 MDHEN, CDR2 SYDVKM. The CDR3 nucleotides read TGTGCCACGGGGGAGGGATTGGTCTATGGCTACACCTTC. Encoded protein: CATGEGLVYGYTF.

The chain combines TRBV5-1 with TRBJ2-3, with 7 bases matching TRBD1. Germline CDR1 is SGHRS and CDR2 is YFSETQ. CDR3 size: 15 residues. V lost 0 bases to trimming and J lost 0 bases; unmatched junction nucleotides: 1. The CDR3 loop reads CASSLDRGSTDTQYF. The CDR3 nucleotides read TGCGCCAGCAGCTTGGACAGGGGCAGCACAGATACGCAGTATTTT.

The J gene is TRBJ1-6, the V gene TRBV4-1, with 8 bases fitting TRBD1. The germline gives CDR1 MGHRA, CDR2 YSYEKL. This CDR3 is built from 15 residues. Trimming removed 1 base from V and 9 bases from J; junction bases left unmatched: 5. CDR3 loop: CASSQGTGMGSPLHF. For the CDR3, the DNA is TGCGCCAGCAGCCAAGGGACAGGGATGGGTTCACCCCTCCACTTT.

The chain uses TRBV9 and TRBJ1-2; 8 bases align to TRBD1. Germline V gene lookup returns CDR1 SGDLS and CDR2 YYNGEE. After removal of 4 bases from V and 4 bases from J, the junction contained 9 bases not matched to a gene. The CDR3 spans 15 residues. The CDR3 loop is CASSSTGETTYGYTF. CDR3 in DNA: TGTGCCAGCAGCTCGACAGGGGAGACTACCTATGGCTACACCTTC.

This chain joins TRBV28 and TRBJ2-5, with TRBD2 matching 12 bases. The length of the CDR3 is 14 residues. Per germline, CDR1 MDHEN and CDR2 SYDVKM. V lost 5 bases to trimming and J lost 5 bases; unmatched junction nucleotides: 3. CDR3 sequence reads: CASSLAGGQETQYF. The CDR3 DNA is TGTGCCAGCAGTCTAGCGGGGGGGCAGGAGACCCAGTACTTC. Variable domain in full (rest from reference TRBV28 and TRBJ2-5): DVKVTQSSRYLVKRTGEKVFLECVQDMDHENMFWYRQDPGLGLRLIYFSYDVKMKEKGDIPEGYSVSREKKERFSLILESASTNQTSMYLCASSLAGGQETQYFGPGTRLLVL.